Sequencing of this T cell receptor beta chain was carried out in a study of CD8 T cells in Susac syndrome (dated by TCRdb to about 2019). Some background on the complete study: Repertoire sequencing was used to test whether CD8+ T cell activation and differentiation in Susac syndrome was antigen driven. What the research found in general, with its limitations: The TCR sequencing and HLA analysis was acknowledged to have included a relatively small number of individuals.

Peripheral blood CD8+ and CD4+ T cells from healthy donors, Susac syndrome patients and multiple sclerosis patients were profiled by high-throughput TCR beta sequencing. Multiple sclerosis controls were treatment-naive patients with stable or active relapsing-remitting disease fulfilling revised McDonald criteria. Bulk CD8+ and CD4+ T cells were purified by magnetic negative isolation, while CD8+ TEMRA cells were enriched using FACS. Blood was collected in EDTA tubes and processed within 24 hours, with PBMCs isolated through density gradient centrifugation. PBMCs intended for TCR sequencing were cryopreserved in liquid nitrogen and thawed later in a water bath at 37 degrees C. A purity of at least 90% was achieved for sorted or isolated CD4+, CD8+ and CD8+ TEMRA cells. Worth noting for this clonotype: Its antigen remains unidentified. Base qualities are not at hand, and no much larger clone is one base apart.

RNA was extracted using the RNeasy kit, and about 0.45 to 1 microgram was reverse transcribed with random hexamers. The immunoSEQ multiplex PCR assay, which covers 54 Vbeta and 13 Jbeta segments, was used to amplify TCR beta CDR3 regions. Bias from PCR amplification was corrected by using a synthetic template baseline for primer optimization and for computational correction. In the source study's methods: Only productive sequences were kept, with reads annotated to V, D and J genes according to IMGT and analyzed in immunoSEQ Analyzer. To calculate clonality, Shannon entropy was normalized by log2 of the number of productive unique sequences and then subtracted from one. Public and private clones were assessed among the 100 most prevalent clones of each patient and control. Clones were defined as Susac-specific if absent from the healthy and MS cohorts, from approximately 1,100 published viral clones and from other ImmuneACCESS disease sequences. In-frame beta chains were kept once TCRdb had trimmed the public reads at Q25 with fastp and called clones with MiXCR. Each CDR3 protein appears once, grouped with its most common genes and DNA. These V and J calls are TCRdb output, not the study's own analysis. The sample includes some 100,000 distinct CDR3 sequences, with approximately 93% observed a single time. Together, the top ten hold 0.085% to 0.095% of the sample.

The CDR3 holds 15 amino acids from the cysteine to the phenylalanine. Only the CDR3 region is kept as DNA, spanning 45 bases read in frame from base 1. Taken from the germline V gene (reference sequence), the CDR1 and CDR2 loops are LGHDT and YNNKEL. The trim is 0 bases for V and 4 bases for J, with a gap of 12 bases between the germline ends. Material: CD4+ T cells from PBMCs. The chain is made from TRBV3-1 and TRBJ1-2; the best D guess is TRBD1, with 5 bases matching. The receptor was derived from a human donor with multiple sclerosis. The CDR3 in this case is CASSQDPGFTYGYTF. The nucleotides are TGTGCCAGCAGCCAAGATCCAGGGTTTACCTATGGCTACACCTTC.